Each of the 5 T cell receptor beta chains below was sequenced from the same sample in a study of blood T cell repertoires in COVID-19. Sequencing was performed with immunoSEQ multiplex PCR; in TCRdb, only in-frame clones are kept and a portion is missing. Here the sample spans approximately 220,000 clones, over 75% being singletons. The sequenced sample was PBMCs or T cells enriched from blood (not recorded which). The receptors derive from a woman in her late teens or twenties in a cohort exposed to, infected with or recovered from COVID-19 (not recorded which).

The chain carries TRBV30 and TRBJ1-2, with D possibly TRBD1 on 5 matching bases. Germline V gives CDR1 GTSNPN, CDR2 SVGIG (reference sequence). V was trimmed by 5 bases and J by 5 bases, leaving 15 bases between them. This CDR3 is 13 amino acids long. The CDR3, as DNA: TGTGCCTGGTCGGACACCGGATATTATGGCTACACCTTC. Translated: CAWSDTGYYGYTF.

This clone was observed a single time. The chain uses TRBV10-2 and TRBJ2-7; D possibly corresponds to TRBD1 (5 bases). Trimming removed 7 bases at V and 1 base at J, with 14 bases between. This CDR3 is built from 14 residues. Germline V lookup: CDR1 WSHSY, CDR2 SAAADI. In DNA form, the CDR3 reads TGCGCCAGCAACACAGGCAGTCTATCCTACGAGCAGTACTTC. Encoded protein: CASNTGSLSYEQYF.

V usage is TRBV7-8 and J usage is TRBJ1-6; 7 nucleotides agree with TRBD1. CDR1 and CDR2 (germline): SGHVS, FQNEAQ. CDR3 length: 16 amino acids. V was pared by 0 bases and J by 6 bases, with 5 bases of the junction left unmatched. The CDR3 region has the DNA TGTGCCAGCAGCTTAGCCGGGACAGTGATTAATTCACCCCTCCACTTT. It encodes CASSLAGTVINSPLHF.

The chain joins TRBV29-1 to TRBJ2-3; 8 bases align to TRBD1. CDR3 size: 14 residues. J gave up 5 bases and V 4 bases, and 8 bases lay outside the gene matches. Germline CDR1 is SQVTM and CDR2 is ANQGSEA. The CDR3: CSVATGQAGDTQYF. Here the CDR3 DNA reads TGCAGCGTTGCAACGGGACAGGCGGGAGATACGCAGTATTTT.

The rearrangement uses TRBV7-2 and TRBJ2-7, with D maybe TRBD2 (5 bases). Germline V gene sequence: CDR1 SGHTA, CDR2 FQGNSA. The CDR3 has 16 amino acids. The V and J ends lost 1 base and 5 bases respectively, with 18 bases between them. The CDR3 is CASSLDGGNPEDEQYF. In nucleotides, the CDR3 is TGTGCCAGCAGCTTAGACGGAGGAAACCCGGAGGACGAGCAGTACTTC.